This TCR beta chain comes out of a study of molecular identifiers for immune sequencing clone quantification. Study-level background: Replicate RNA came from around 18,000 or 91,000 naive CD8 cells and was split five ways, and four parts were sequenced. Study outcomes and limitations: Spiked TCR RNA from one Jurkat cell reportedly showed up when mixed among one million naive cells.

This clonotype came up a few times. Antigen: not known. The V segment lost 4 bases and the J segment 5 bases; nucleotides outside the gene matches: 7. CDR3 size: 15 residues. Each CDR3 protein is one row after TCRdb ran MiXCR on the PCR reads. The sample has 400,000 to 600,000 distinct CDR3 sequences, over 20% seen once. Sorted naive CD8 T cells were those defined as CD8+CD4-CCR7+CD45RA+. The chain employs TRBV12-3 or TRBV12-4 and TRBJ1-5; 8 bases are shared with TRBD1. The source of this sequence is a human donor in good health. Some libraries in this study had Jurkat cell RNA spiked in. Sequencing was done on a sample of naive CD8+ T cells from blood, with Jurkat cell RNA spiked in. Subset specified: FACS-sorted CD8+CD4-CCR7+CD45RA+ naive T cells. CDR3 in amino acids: CASSSTGVIDQPQHF. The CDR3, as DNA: TGTGCCAGCAGTTCGACAGGGGTCATCGATCAGCCCCAGCATTTT.